Shown below are 9 T cell receptor beta chains from a single sample sequenced in a study of blood T cell repertoires in COVID-19. Libraries were prepared by immunoSEQ multiplex PCR; TCRdb keeps only in-frame clonotypes and omits some of them. Among a few hundred thousand clones, approximately 87% were seen once, and the ten largest hold roughly 2.9%. Sequenced sample: peripheral blood. These receptors were taken from a woman aged 25 to 39 with COVID-19, enrolled during active disease.

This clone was seen only once. The gene calls are TRBV19 and TRBJ2-5; D is unclear. V was clipped by 2 bases and J by 5 bases, with 6 bases between them. The V gene's germline CDR1 is LNHDA and CDR2 SQIVND (reference sequence). This CDR3 is 12 amino acids long. CDR3 in amino acids: CASSISGETQYF. CDR3 coding DNA: TGTGCCAGTAGTATATCCGGGGAGACCCAGTACTTC.

This chain uses TRBV27 with TRBJ1-2; 7 bases match TRBD1. The CDR3 is 15 residues long. CDR1 and CDR2 from the germline V gene are MNHEY and SMNVEV (reference sequence). V was clipped by 7 bases and J by 7 bases; unmatched bases: 15. The CDR3 sequence: CASKDPDRRTPGYTF. The CDR3 nucleotides read TGTGCCAGCAAGGACCCGGACAGGAGAACCCCTGGCTACACCTTC.

The V gene is TRBV5-8, the J gene TRBJ1-5; D call uncertain. The germline V gene encodes CDR1 SGHTS and CDR2 YDEGEE. V lost 5 bases to trimming and J lost 2 bases, with 8 bases between them. The CDR3 consists of 13 residues. Here the CDR3 reads CASSSEGNQPQHF. The DNA of the CDR3 is TGTGCCAGCAGTTCGGAGGGCAATCAGCCCCAGCATTTT.

This clone has just one count. The chain recombines TRBV27 with TRBJ1-4; D may be TRBD1 (6 bases). CDR3 size: 13 residues. V was clipped by 6 bases and J by 4 bases, with 9 bases between them. Germline CDR1 is MNHEY and CDR2 is SMNVEV (reference sequence). CDR3 in amino acids: CASRRTVNEKLFF. The CDR3 DNA reads TGTGCCAGCAGAAGGACAGTTAATGAAAAACTGTTTTTT.

The genes are TRBV7-2 and TRBJ1-1; 10 bases match TRBD1. The CDR3 consists of 16 residues. Germline CDR1 and CDR2: SGHTA and FQGNSA. V trimming: 5 bases; J trimming: 5 bases; junction bases outside the gene matches: 11. This CDR3 reads CASSPPTGGGGTEAFF. CDR3 nucleotide sequence: TGTGCCAGCAGCCCTCCGACAGGGGGCGGGGGAACTGAAGCTTTCTTT.

This sequence joins TRBV28 and TRBJ2-7; 15 bases align to TRBD2. The V gene's germline CDR1 is MDHEN and CDR2 SYDVKM. The trim removed 6 bases at V and 3 bases at J, leaving 3 bases unmatched. The CDR3 is 15 residues long. The CDR3 region has the DNA TGTGCCAGCAGGCCGGGACTAGCGGGAGGCTACGAGCAGTACTTC. Its protein is CASRPGLAGGYEQYF. The variable domain in full, with the rest retrieved from reference TRBV28 and TRBJ2-7, is DVKVTQSSRYLVKRTGEKVFLECVQDMDHENMFWYRQDPGLGLRLIYFSYDVKMKEKGDIPEGYSVSREKKERFSLILESASTNQTSMYLCASRPGLAGGYEQYFGPGTRLTVT.

This chain connects TRBV7-8 to TRBJ1-2; 9 nucleotides agree with TRBD1. The V gene end was trimmed by 1 base and the J gene end by 0 bases; junction bases not matched to a gene: 6. Germline-derived CDR1 and CDR2 are SGHVS and FQNEAQ. The length of the CDR3 is 17 residues. CDR3 protein: CASSLGGTGPTNYGYTF. The CDR3 nucleotides read TGTGCCAGCAGCTTAGGCGGGACAGGGCCTACTAACTATGGCTACACCTTC. The whole variable domain, filled in from reference TRBV7-8 and TRBJ1-2, reads GAGVSQSPRYKVAKRGQDVALRCDPISGHVSLFWYQQALGQGPEFLTYFQNEAQLDKSGLPSDRFFAERPEGSVSTLKIQRTQQEDSAVYLCASSLGGTGPTNYGYTFGSGTRLTVV.

The V call is TRBV12-3 or TRBV12-4, the J call TRBJ1-3; D call uncertain. Trimming removed 7 bases at V and 0 bases at J, with 4 bases between. This CDR3 is built from 12 residues. The CDR3 reads CASTNSGNTIYF. Written as DNA, the CDR3 is TGTGCCAGCACCAACTCTGGAAACACCATATATTTT.

The chain uses TRBV11-1 and TRBJ2-5; 8 bases map to TRBD1. The germline V gene encodes CDR1 SGHAT and CDR2 FQDESV (reference sequence). Trimming took 0 bases from V and 4 from J; bases not matched to a gene: 7. CDR3 length: 16 residues. The CDR3 sequence: CASSLAAAGGSETQYF. CDR3 sequence (DNA): TGTGCCAGCAGCTTAGCTGCAGCAGGGGGCTCAGAGACCCAGTACTTC. The variable domain in full, completed from reference TRBV11-1 and TRBJ2-5, reads EAEVAQSPRYKITEKSQAVAFWCDPISGHATLYWYRQILGQGPELLVQFQDESVVDDSQLPKDRFSAERLKGVDSTLKIQPAELGDSAMYLCASSLAAAGGSETQYFGPGTRLLVL.